These T cell receptor beta chains were read from a single sample in a study of cytomegalovirus exposure and HLA in healthy donors. TCRdb's table, derived via immunoSEQ multiplex PCR, lists solely in-frame clones and lacks some. The table shows roughly 150,000 clones, with about two thirds occurring only once. The sequencing sample was made of PBMCs. Every receptor here comes from a man aged 60 to 69 in good health and CMV-seronegative. The CDR3 runs from the conserved cysteine through the conserved F or W. A D gene is named only where the DNA matches it firmly. Only some rows state a clone size, as once, few, many or a class for expanded clones.

>TRBV4-2|TRBJ1-2|.|few
CASSPGGRDYGYTF
TGTGCCAGCAGCCCGGGGGGCAGGGACTATGGCTACACCTTC
>TRBV30|TRBJ2-7|TRBD2|.
CAWSRLAGSEQYF
TGTGCCTGGAGCCGACTAGCGGGATCCGAGCAGTACTTC
>TRBV30|TRBJ1-4|.|.
CAWTTAGPGPNEKLFF
TGTGCCTGGACCACCGCGGGACCGGGCCCAAATGAAAAACTGTTTTTT
>TRBV4-1|TRBJ2-5|TRBD2|.
CASPTSGRKQETQYF
TGCGCCAGCCCGACTAGCGGGAGGAAACAAGAGACCCAGTACTTC
>TRBV7-9|TRBJ2-7|.|.
CASTFSGNEQYF
TGTGCCAGCACCTTTTCAGGGAACGAGCAGTACTTC
>TRBV6-5|TRBJ2-2|.|.
CASGPQVNTGELFF
TGTGCCAGCGGTCCTCAGGTTAACACCGGGGAGCTGTTTTTT
>TRBV19|TRBJ2-2|.|.
CASSRTEVGELFF
TGTGCCAGTAGTAGGACAGAGGTCGGGGAGCTGTTTTTT
>TRBV30|TRBJ2-5|.|.
CAWSVLRIQETQYF
TGTGCCTGGAGTGTACTTCGTATCCAAGAGACCCAGTACTTC
>TRBV7-6|TRBJ1-1|.|.
CASSSGVTEAFF
TGTGCCAGCAGCTCCGGGGTCACTGAAGCTTTCTTT
>TRBV19|TRBJ1-3|.|.
CASRPSGASGNTIYF
TGTGCCAGTAGACCTTCTGGGGCGTCTGGAAACACCATATATTTT
>TRBV5-1|TRBJ2-5|TRBD2|.
CASSALAGEETQYF
TGCGCCAGCAGCGCCTTAGCGGGAGAAGAGACCCAGTACTTC
>TRBV21-1|TRBJ1-5|.|.
CASSNSGSNQPQHF
TGTGCCAGCAGCAACTCAGGGAGCAATCAGCCCCAGCATTTT
>TRBV27|TRBJ2-3|.|.
CASSPEVLRDTQYF
TGTGCCAGCAGCCCCGAGGTCCTGAGAGATACGCAGTATTTT
>TRBV7-6|TRBJ2-3|TRBD1|.
CASSPGQTDTQYF
TGTGCCAGCAGCCCGGGACAGACAGATACGCAGTATTTT
>TRBV6-5|TRBJ2-7|TRBD1|.
CASSPQGQGGYEQYF
TGTGCCAGCAGCCCCCAGGGACAGGGGGGTTACGAGCAGTACTTC
>TRBV15|TRBJ1-5|.|few
CATSRDRNQPQHF
TGTGCCACCAGCAGAGACAGGAATCAGCCCCAGCATTTT
>TRBV5-4|TRBJ2-5|TRBD2|.
CASSPLAEQETQYF
TGTGCCAGCAGCCCGCTAGCGGAGCAAGAGACCCAGTACTTC
>TRBV11-2|TRBJ2-3|.|.
CASSDDRLTDTQYF
TGTGCCAGCAGCGACGACCGACTCACAGATACGCAGTATTTT
>TRBV10-1|TRBJ2-1|TRBD2|.
CASALSGGNEQFF
TGCGCCAGCGCTTTGAGCGGGGGGAATGAGCAGTTCTTC
>TRBV5-1|TRBJ2-7|TRBD2|.
CASSRGLAGDEQYF
TGCGCCAGCAGTCGAGGACTAGCGGGAGACGAGCAGTACTTC
>TRBV7-8|TRBJ1-2|TRBD1|once
CASSLRTGTLGYGYTF
TGTGCCAGCAGCTTAAGGACAGGGACACTTGGCTATGGCTACACCTTC
>TRBV7-2|TRBJ1-2|.|.
CASRPGSLNYGYTF
TGTGCCAGCAGGCCGGGAAGCCTTAACTATGGCTACACCTTC
>TRBV10-3|TRBJ1-2|.|once
CAISASRGADLGYTF
TGTGCCATCAGTGCATCCAGGGGCGCAGACCTTGGCTACACCTTC
>TRBV19|TRBJ2-1|.|.
CASSTQQGTDEQFF
TGTGCCAGTAGTACGCAACAGGGAACCGATGAGCAGTTCTTC
>TRBV28|TRBJ2-7|TRBD2|.
CASTLSGTSGYYEQYF
TGTGCCAGCACCCTGAGTGGGACTAGCGGTTACTACGAGCAGTACTTC
>TRBV30|TRBJ1-1|.|.
CAWSTGLETEAFF
TGTGCCTGGAGTACCGGGTTGGAAACTGAAGCTTTCTTT
>TRBV7-9|TRBJ2-3|TRBD1|few
CASSLGDSSTDTQYF
TGTGCCAGCAGCTTAGGGGACAGTAGCACAGATACGCAGTATTTT
>TRBV6-1|TRBJ1-1|TRBD1|few
CASSEWTGANTEAFF
TGTGCCAGCAGTGAATGGACAGGGGCGAACACTGAAGCTTTCTTT
>TRBV10-3|TRBJ2-5|TRBD1|.
CAISAGQGAFETQYF
TGTGCCATCAGCGCGGGACAGGGGGCTTTCGAGACCCAGTACTTC
>TRBV28|TRBJ1-2|.|.
CALHPGGEGGYTF
TGTGCCCTCCACCCCGGGGGTGAAGGCGGCTACACCTTC
>TRBV5-1|TRBJ2-1|TRBD2|.
CASSFTFTLAGTYNEQFF
TGCGCCAGCAGCTTTACTTTTACGCTAGCGGGAACCTACAATGAGCAGTTCTTC
>TRBV28|TRBJ2-7|TRBD2|.
CATLLGGEFYEQYF
TGTGCCACCCTTTTGGGGGGGGAGTTCTACGAGCAGTACTTC
>TRBV7-2|TRBJ2-7|.|.
CASSLGPGSYEQYF
TGTGCCAGCAGCTTAGGTCCGGGTAGCTACGAGCAGTACTTC